A single sample gave rise to the 30 T cell receptor beta chains below, sequenced in a study of blood T cell repertoires in COVID-19. Clones were sequenced by immunoSEQ multiplex PCR, and TCRdb holds only the in-frame ones, with some missing. The sample contains roughly 150,000 clones, 87% of which appear only once. Sequencing was carried out using PBMCs or T cells enriched from blood (not recorded which). These receptors were taken from a woman aged 40 to 55 who had been exposed to COVID-19.

This rearrangement joins TRBV4-3 to TRBJ1-6, with D unresolved. The CDR3 contains 14 residues. V was cut by 4 bases and J by 6 bases, with 10 bases left in between. Germline CDR1 reads LGHNA; CDR2 reads YSLEER. CDR3 residues: CASSRAGSNSPLHF. The CDR3 bases are TGCGCCAGCAGCCGAGCCGGGAGTAATTCACCCCTCCACTTT.

V gene TRBV27 combines with J gene TRBJ2-1; 11 bases are shared with TRBD2. The germline V gene encodes CDR1 MNHEY and CDR2 SMNVEV (reference sequence). Losses at the gene ends were 5 bases for V and 0 bases for J; bases not matched to a gene: 15. The CDR3 is made up of 20 amino acids. CDR3: CASSGLPGLADYSSYNEQFF. The CDR3 DNA is TGTGCCAGCAGTGGATTACCGGGACTAGCGGACTATAGCTCCTACAATGAGCAGTTCTTC.

The chain recombines TRBV6-2 or TRBV6-3 with TRBJ2-2; D unresolved. With 2 bases removed from V and 4 bases from J, the gap between germline ends came to 8 bases. This CDR3 region has 14 residues. The V gene's germline CDR1 is MNHEY and CDR2 SVGEGT. This chain's CDR3 is CASSYGAITGELFF. In DNA, the CDR3 is TGTGCCAGCAGTTACGGAGCGATCACCGGGGAGCTGTTTTTT.

V usage is TRBV27 and J usage is TRBJ1-5; 11 nucleotides align to TRBD1. Germline lookup yields CDR1 MNHEY and CDR2 SMNVEV (reference sequence). This CDR3 contains 19 residues. The ends lost 3 bases at V and 1 base at J; junction bases unmatched: 11. This CDR3 reads CASSFRTGGAGGSNQPQHF. The CDR3 DNA reads TGTGCCAGCAGTTTTCGGACAGGGGGCGCCGGGGGCAGCAATCAGCCCCAGCATTTT.

The chain has TRBV29-1 and TRBJ2-7, with D hard to call. V lost 4 bases, J lost 0 bases, and 10 bases lay in between. Per the germline V gene, CDR1 is SQVTM and CDR2 is ANQGSEA. This CDR3 region has 13 residues. CDR3 sequence reads: CSVAKRYSYEQYF. The CDR3 nucleotides read TGCAGCGTTGCTAAGCGTTACTCCTACGAGCAGTACTTC.

The chain couples TRBV6-5 to TRBJ1-2; 9 bases align to TRBD1. V shed 8 bases and J 5 bases; nucleotides not matched to a gene: 3. Germline V gene data show CDR1 as MNHEY and CDR2 as SVGAGI. The CDR3 is 12 amino acids. In nucleotides, the CDR3 is TGTGCCAGCCGGACAGGGGAGTATGGCTACACCTTC. Amino acids: CASRTGEYGYTF.

DNA for the CDR3: TGTGCCAGCAGCTTTGGGGGGGAAACAGATACGCAGTATTTT. Protein: CASSFGGETDTQYF. The rearrangement links TRBV7-9 to TRBJ2-3, with 7 bases aligning to TRBD2. V was pared by 3 bases and J by 3 bases, with 3 bases of the junction left unmatched. Germline CDR1 and CDR2: SEHNR and FQNEAQ (reference sequence). CDR3 size: 14 residues.

This chain links TRBV19 with TRBJ1-2, with 8 bases lining up with TRBD1. In germline, CDR1 is LNHDA, CDR2 SQIVND (reference sequence). CDR3 size: 17 residues. V gave up 3 bases and J gave up 0 bases; unmatched junction bases: 9. CDR3 coding DNA: TGTGCCAGTAGTATCCCCCCAACGGACAGGGCTAACTATGGCTACACCTTC. This gives the protein CASSIPPTDRANYGYTF.

A single count supports this clone. V gene TRBV2 combines with J gene TRBJ2-1; the D gene is possibly TRBD2 (6 bases). Per germline, CDR1 SNHLY and CDR2 FYNNEI. With 8 bases removed from V and 7 bases from J, the gap between germline ends came to 15 bases. This CDR3 region has 13 residues. Here the CDR3 DNA reads TGTGCCAGCCAAGGAGGGTATGGGAATGAGCAGTTCTTC. Its translation: CASQGGYGNEQFF.

V and J are TRBV19 and TRBJ1-1; D not certain. The CDR3 is 13 amino acids. Germline CDR1 reads LNHDA; CDR2 reads SQIVND (reference sequence). The V end lost 7 bases, the J end lost 3 bases, and 12 bases lay between the germline ends. CDR3 loop: CASKWAADTEAFF. The CDR3 DNA is TGTGCCAGTAAATGGGCAGCAGACACTGAAGCTTTCTTT.

The chain employs TRBV19 and TRBJ2-3; 10 nucleotides line up with TRBD2. Germline assignment: CDR1 LNHDA and CDR2 SQIVND (reference sequence). The trim removed 5 bases at V and 1 base at J, leaving 6 bases unmatched. This CDR3 spans 16 amino acids. The CDR3: CASSPTGTSGTDTQYF. CDR3 nucleotides: TGTGCCAGTAGTCCTACCGGGACTAGCGGCACAGATACGCAGTATTTT.

This clone was seen just once. The chain uses TRBV7-2 and TRBJ1-2; unclear D gene. The CDR3 has 13 amino acids. Trimming left V 5 bases short and J 6 bases short, with 13 bases between. Germline loops: CDR1 SGHTA, CDR2 FQGNSA. The CDR3, as DNA: TGTGCCAGCAGCGAGCAGGTCCCGGATGGCTACACCTTC. It codes for CASSEQVPDGYTF. The full variable domain, its missing parts supplied by reference TRBV7-2 and TRBJ1-2, is GAGVSQSPSNKVTEKGKDVELRCDPISGHTALYWYRQSLGQGLEFLIYFQGNSAPDKSGLPSDRFSAERTGGSVSTLTIQRTQQEDSAVYLCASSEQVPDGYTFGSGTRLTVV.

The gene calls are TRBV5-1 and TRBJ2-7; maybe TRBD2 (5 bases). From germline, CDR1 is SGHRS and CDR2 YFSETQ. The CDR3 has 14 residues. V was cut by 4 bases and J by 4 bases, with 15 bases left in between. CDR3 amino acids: CASSVSTGSYEQYF. CDR3 DNA: TGCGCCAGCAGCGTCTCGACGGGGTCATACGAGCAGTACTTC. The entire variable domain, with the rest obtained from reference TRBV5-1 and TRBJ2-7, is as follows: KAGVTQTPRYLIKTRGQQVTLSCSPISGHRSVSWYQQTPGQGLQFLFEYFSETQRNKGNFPGRFSGRQFSNSRSEMNVSTLELGDSALYLCASSVSTGSYEQYFGPGTRLTVT.

J is TRBJ2-7 and V is TRBV11-2; TRBD2 matches at 13 bases. V shed 5 bases and J 5 bases; nucleotides not matched to a gene: 18. This CDR3 spans 19 amino acids. CDR1 is SGHAT and CDR2 is FQNNGV in the germline V gene. CDR3 protein: CASSPHSGTGLAGTDEQYF. The CDR3 DNA sequence: TGTGCCAGCAGCCCGCATTCCGGGACGGGACTAGCGGGAACCGACGAGCAGTACTTC.

In its sample, this clone was seen many times. This chain joins TRBV10-3 and TRBJ1-2; D unresolved. Per germline, CDR1 ENHRY and CDR2 SYGVKD. Trimming pared 1 base from V and 7 bases from J, leaving 10 bases between. The CDR3 sequence is 13 residues long. This CDR3 is CAISELAFRGYTF. CDR3 in DNA: TGTGCCATCAGTGAGTTGGCATTCCGTGGCTACACCTTC.

The chain couples TRBV12-5 to TRBJ2-3; the D gene is possibly TRBD2 (5 bases). The CDR3 has 16 amino acids. The V end lost 0 bases, the J end lost 6 bases, and 16 bases lay between the germline ends. Per the germline V gene, CDR1 is LGHNT and CDR2 is FRNRAP. This CDR3 reads CASGLVIGTRQDTQYF. CDR3 bases: TGTGCTAGTGGTTTGGTAATTGGTACTAGGCAGGATACGCAGTATTTT. Full variable domain (rest looked up from reference TRBV12-5 and TRBJ2-3): DARVTQTPRHKVTEMGQEVTMRCQPILGHNTVFWYRQTMMQGLELLAYFRNRAPLDDSGMPKDRFSAEMPDATLATLKIQPSEPRDSAVYFCASGLVIGTRQDTQYFGPGTRLTVL.

The chain carries TRBV27 and TRBJ2-3, with 7 bases lining up with TRBD2. The germline V gene has CDR1 MNHEY and CDR2 SMNVEV (reference sequence). V lost 5 bases to trimming and J lost 1 base; unmatched junction nucleotides: 6. The CDR3 has 15 amino acids. CDR3 region: CASSPRELGTDTQYF. CDR3 nucleotides: TGTGCCAGCAGTCCGCGGGAGTTGGGCACAGATACGCAGTATTTT.

The chain is built from TRBV3-1 (or the pseudogene TRBV3-2) and TRBJ2-7; TRBD1 might be the D (6 bases). CDR3 length equals 16 residues. Germline lookup yields CDR1 LGHDT and CDR2 YNNKEL (reference sequence). Trimming left V 4 bases short and J 6 bases short, with 22 bases between. The CDR3: CASSPGAVSPLSEQYF. The CDR3 DNA sequence: TGTGCCAGCAGCCCAGGGGCCGTGTCCCCCCTCTCCGAGCAGTACTTC.

The J gene is TRBJ2-7, the V gene TRBV2, with 8 bases identical to TRBD1. The CDR3 has 13 amino acids. Trimming removed 10 bases from V and 7 bases from J; junction bases left unmatched: 12. CDR1 and CDR2 (germline): SNHLY, FYNNEI. CDR3 in DNA: TGTGCCATCGCGGACAGGGCCCTGGGTGAGCAGTACTTC. Translation: CAIADRALGEQYF.

The genes are TRBV7-9 and TRBJ1-6; no definite D call. Germline CDR1 SEHNR, CDR2 FQNEAQ (reference sequence). This CDR3 region has 16 residues. V was shortened by 3 bases and J by 5 bases, with 14 bases between the two germline ends. The CDR3 spells CASSLRLFGHNSPLHF. In nucleotides, the CDR3 is TGTGCCAGCAGCTTGAGACTCTTTGGCCATAATTCACCCCTCCACTTT.

This chain joins TRBV2 and TRBJ2-7; possible D gene TRBD1, 7 bases. Germline V lookup: CDR1 SNHLY, CDR2 FYNNEI. This CDR3 spans 14 amino acids. Between the trimmed V and J ends, which lost 2 bases and 2 bases, there was a span of 10 bases. CDR3 in DNA: TGTGCCAGCAGTGAACAGGGGGGTCCCTACGAGCAGTACTTC. As protein: CASSEQGGPYEQYF.

The chain recombines TRBV6-5 with TRBJ2-5; 9 bases map to TRBD2. The CDR3 is 16 residues long. The germline V gene encodes CDR1 MNHEY and CDR2 SVGAGI. The J segment lost 4 bases and the V segment lost 0 bases, leaving 6 bases of the junction unmatched. The CDR3 loop is CASSYSTGGGGETQYF. The DNA for the CDR3 is TGTGCCAGCAGTTACTCGACAGGCGGGGGGGGAGAGACCCAGTACTTC.

The genes are TRBV19 and TRBJ1-1; D unresolved. The CDR3 spans 14 residues. Trimming removed 5 bases from V and 8 bases from J, with 18 bases in between. Per germline, CDR1 LNHDA and CDR2 SQIVND (reference sequence). CDR3 DNA: TGTGCCAGTAGTTCCTGGGTGGGGAGAAGAGAAGCTTTCTTT. Its protein product is CASSSWVGRREAFF.

The chain links TRBV6-2 or TRBV6-3 to TRBJ2-1; maybe TRBD2 (5 bases). The germline V and J ends were trimmed by 0 bases and 7 bases, with 13 bases remaining between them. The CDR3 length is 15 residues. Looked up from germline, CDR1 is MNHEY and CDR2 is SVGEGT. CDR3 sequence (DNA): TGTGCCAGCAGTTACTCGTTCGAGGGCGCAAATGAGCAGTTCTTC. Protein product: CASSYSFEGANEQFF.

This sequence joins TRBV5-4 and TRBJ2-7, with D uncertain. Trimming pared 0 bases from V and 2 bases from J, leaving 9 bases between. The CDR3 totals 14 residues. CDR1 and CDR2 (germline): SGHNT, YYREEE (reference sequence). The CDR3 DNA reads as TGTGCCAGCAGCTTGGGGGCAGGTACCTACGAGCAGTACTTC. Amino acid sequence: CASSLGAGTYEQYF.

The J gene is TRBJ2-2, the V gene TRBV28, with 7 nucleotides matching TRBD2. The length of the CDR3 is 13 residues. The germline gives CDR1 MDHEN, CDR2 SYDVKM. Unmatched junction bases numbered 6, after V lost 8 bases and J lost 6 bases. The CDR3 loop reads CASGGLVPGELFF. The CDR3 nucleotides read TGTGCCAGCGGTGGACTAGTGCCCGGGGAGCTGTTTTTT.

V gene TRBV18 combines with J gene TRBJ1-6, with TRBD1 matching 8 bases. Germline-derived CDR1 and CDR2 are KGHSH and LQKENI. With 0 bases clipped from V and 7 bases from J, the junction kept 2 bases outside the gene matches. The CDR3 covers 15 residues. The CDR3 loop reads CASSPPDRVNSPLHF. CDR3 DNA: TGTGCCAGCTCACCACCGGACAGGGTGAATTCACCCCTCCACTTT.

This chain uses TRBV5-1 with TRBJ1-1, with TRBD1 identical over 7 bases. Looked up from germline, CDR1 is SGHRS and CDR2 is YFSETQ. The J segment lost 5 bases and the V segment lost 4 bases, leaving 11 bases of the junction unmatched. This CDR3 has 15 amino acids. The CDR3 DNA reads as TGCGCCAGCAGCCGAGACAGGGCCGCGGGGACTGAAGCTTTCTTT. As protein: CASSRDRAAGTEAFF. Based on the CDR3 plus reference TRBV5-1 and TRBJ1-1, the full variable domain is KAGVTQTPRYLIKTRGQQVTLSCSPISGHRSVSWYQQTPGQGLQFLFEYFSETQRNKGNFPGRFSGRQFSNSRSEMNVSTLELGDSALYLCASSRDRAAGTEAFFGQGTRLTVV.

In its sample, this clone was seen once. This rearrangement joins TRBV6-5 to TRBJ1-1; 10 nucleotides match TRBD1. This CDR3 comprises 15 residues. The germline V gene has CDR1 MNHEY and CDR2 SVGAGI. V shed 6 bases, J shed 7 bases, and the junction held 11 bases outside the gene matches. The chain's CDR3 is CASRGSGQGGFEAFF. The DNA of the CDR3 is TGTGCCAGCAGGGGCTCTGGACAGGGGGGTTTTGAAGCTTTCTTT.

The V gene is TRBV10-3, the J gene TRBJ1-2; perhaps TRBD1 as D (5 bases). The CDR3 length is 11 residues. V dropped 6 bases and J dropped 6 bases, with 8 bases sitting between them. CDR1 is ENHRY, CDR2 SYGVKD, per germline. The CDR3 nucleotides read TGTGCCATCAGCGACAGCGATGGCTACACCTTC. It codes for CAISDSDGYTF.